The T cell receptor beta chain described here comes from a study of identical twins. Note on this clonotype: Its antigen remains unknown.

Using its own MiXCR run on the 5' RACE reads, TCRdb lists one record per CDR3 protein. The table has 650,000 to 800,000 distinct CDR3 sequences, 8.5% to 9.5% seen once. Broader study findings: Recombination models fit unrelated individuals' TCR alpha sharing but underestimated twins'.

These data were likewise used in another study, on yellow fever vaccine responses in identical twins.

The sequencing input was PBMCs. The clonotype originates from a woman aged 18-29 years in good health.

The CDR3 reads CASRDSSTGANVLTF. CDR3 coding DNA: TGTGCCAGCCGGGACAGCAGTACTGGGGCCAACGTCCTGACTTTC. The chain combines TRBV28 with TRBJ2-6; 7 nucleotides agree with TRBD1. V shed 8 bases and J 2 bases; nucleotides not matched to a gene: 6. The CDR3 covers 15 residues. Per the germline V gene, CDR1 is MDHEN and CDR2 is SYDVKM.